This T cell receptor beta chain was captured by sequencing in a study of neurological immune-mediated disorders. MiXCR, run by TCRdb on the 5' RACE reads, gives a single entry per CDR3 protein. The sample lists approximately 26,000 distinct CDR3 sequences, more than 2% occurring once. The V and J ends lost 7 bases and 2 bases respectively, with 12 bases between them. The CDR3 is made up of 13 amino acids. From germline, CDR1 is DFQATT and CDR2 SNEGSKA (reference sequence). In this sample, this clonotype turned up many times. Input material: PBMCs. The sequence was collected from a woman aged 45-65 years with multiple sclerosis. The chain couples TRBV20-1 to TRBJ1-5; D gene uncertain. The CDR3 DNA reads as TGCAGTGTAGGAGGGAAGGGCAATCAGCCCCAGCATTTT. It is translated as CSVGGKGNQPQHF.